The 20 T cell receptor beta chains below all came from one sample that was sequenced in a study of blood T cell repertoires in COVID-19 (dated by TCRdb to the early 2020s). The protocol used for the library was the immunoSEQ multiplex PCR assay. TCRdb took this table from immuneACCESS and kept in-frame rearrangements with V and J called. Such tables lack part of the clones; where checked against another copy, unresolved V genes explain under half of the gap, and the rest is unexplained. The sample data list about 260,000 clones, and about 88% of these were observed just once. The ten largest clones take up approximately 4% of the sample. Sequenced sample: PBMCs or T cells enriched from blood (not recorded which). The receptors stem from a man aged 30-40 years with acute COVID-19.

This clone was counted once. This chain connects TRBV14 to TRBJ1-6; TRBD1 is a possible D gene (5 bases). Germline V lookup: CDR1 SGHDN, CDR2 FVKESK. With 0 bases removed from V and 9 bases from J, the gap between germline ends came to 12 bases. The CDR3 is made up of 15 amino acids. This chain's CDR3 is CASSQDRVVGSPLHF. For the CDR3, the DNA is TGTGCCAGCAGCCAAGACAGGGTTGTTGGTTCACCCCTCCACTTT.

This chain joins TRBV18 and TRBJ1-1; maybe TRBD1 (6 bases). Trimming stripped 8 bases from V and 0 bases from J, with 10 bases between. Germline V gene data show CDR1 as KGHSH and CDR2 as LQKENI. This CDR3 has 13 amino acids. As DNA, the CDR3 is TGTGCCAGCAGGGACAAGATGAACACTGAAGCTTTCTTT. Translation gives CASRDKMNTEAFF.

The chain combines TRBV7-3 with TRBJ1-2; 11 positions match TRBD1. Germline V gene sequence: CDR1 SGHTA, CDR2 FQGTGA. V was pared by 4 bases and J by 5 bases, with 3 bases of the junction left unmatched. The CDR3 covers 14 residues. The CDR3 coding sequence is TGTGCCAGCAGCTCAGGACAGGGGGCATATGGCTACACCTTC. Translation: CASSSGQGAYGYTF.

The genes are TRBV29-1 and TRBJ2-3; possibly TRBD2 for D (6 bases). The CDR3 is 14 residues long. Germline assignment: CDR1 SQVTM and CDR2 ANQGSEA. The V end lost 6 bases, the J end lost 4 bases, and 17 bases lay between the germline ends. For the CDR3, the DNA is TGCAGCGTGGAGGACGGGAGAGGGGCAGATACGCAGTATTTT. This sequence encodes CSVEDGRGADTQYF.

The CDR3 DNA sequence: TGTGCCAGCAGCACTGGTGGAAACACCATATATTTT. It yields the protein CASSTGGNTIYF. The genes are TRBV5-4 and TRBJ1-3; D unresolved. The CDR3 sequence is 12 residues long. Germline V gives CDR1 SGHNT, CDR2 YYREEE (reference sequence). Trimming pared 4 bases from V and 3 bases from J, leaving 5 bases between.

This sequence joins TRBV6-1 and TRBJ2-7, with TRBD2 as a possible D gene (5 bases). Trimming shortened V by 1 base and J by 10 bases, and 17 bases separated the two germline ends. In germline, CDR1 is MNHNS, CDR2 SASEGT. This CDR3 has 14 amino acids. Here the CDR3 DNA reads TGTGCCAGCAGTGAAGGCGTTCTAGTCCGGACTCAGTACGTC. This sequence encodes CASSEGVLVRTQYV.

This clone showed up just once. This chain connects TRBV19 to TRBJ1-5, with D perhaps TRBD1 (6 bases). The CDR3 covers 14 residues. Trimming shortened V by 5 bases and J by 1 base, and 9 bases separated the two germline ends. Germline values: CDR1 LNHDA, CDR2 SQIVND (reference sequence). The DNA of the CDR3 is TGTGCCAGTAGTCAGAGGGGGAGCAATCAGCCCCAGCATTTT. Translating it yields CASSQRGSNQPQHF.

The CDR3 protein is CASSSRQENSPLHF. The DNA of the CDR3 is TGTGCCAGCAGCTCCCGACAGGAGAATTCACCCCTCCACTTT. V usage is TRBV7-3 and J usage is TRBJ1-6, with D tentatively TRBD1 (6 bases). The CDR3 is 14 amino acids. Germline-derived CDR1 and CDR2 are SGHTA and FQGTGA. The V end lost 4 bases, the J end lost 7 bases, and 11 bases lay between the germline ends.

The chain joins TRBV11-3 to TRBJ1-3; no clear D gene. Germline CDR1 SGHNT, CDR2 YENEEA. CDR3 length equals 15 residues. The ends were cut back, 2 bases at V and 0 bases at J, with 8 bases in the middle. In DNA form, the CDR3 reads TGTGCCAGCAGCTTAAATGGGCTCTCTGGAAACACCATATATTTT. The encoded protein is CASSLNGLSGNTIYF.

This rearrangement joins TRBV18 to TRBJ1-6; TRBD1 matches 11 bases. V shed 2 bases, J shed 6 bases, and the junction held 12 bases outside the gene matches. The CDR3 has 19 residues. CDR1 is KGHSH, CDR2 LQKENI, per germline. This CDR3 is CASSPEGQGAYSGNSPLHF. The CDR3 nucleotides are TGTGCCAGCTCACCAGAAGGACAGGGGGCTTATAGCGGTAATTCACCCCTCCACTTT.

This clone was detected only a few times. The V call is TRBV6-5, the J call TRBJ1-1, with 7 bases fitting TRBD1. The CDR3 spans 14 residues. Germline CDR1 reads MNHEY; CDR2 reads SVGAGI. V lost 7 bases and J lost 4; bases outside the gene matches: 9. CDR3 sequence reads: CASNSRTGITEAFF. For the CDR3, the DNA is TGTGCCAGCAACTCCAGGACAGGTATCACTGAAGCTTTCTTT.

The chain joins TRBV5-1 to TRBJ1-1; a weak D match, TRBD1 (5 bases). Trimming took 4 bases from V and 0 from J, leaving 10 bases between them. The length of the CDR3 is 14 residues. CDR1 and CDR2 (germline): SGHRS, YFSETQ. The CDR3 DNA reads TGCGCCAGCAGCGCTCGGGGGTTGAACACTGAAGCTTTCTTT. Translation: CASSARGLNTEAFF.

This chain links TRBV6-5 with TRBJ1-1, with 8 bases that match TRBD1. CDR3 length equals 15 residues. J lost 1 base, V lost 5 bases, and 6 bases had no gene match. Germline CDR1 is MNHEY and CDR2 is SVGAGI. The CDR3 DNA sequence: TGTGCCAGCAGTCCCTGGACAGGGACGAACACTGAAGCTTTCTTT. It codes for CASSPWTGTNTEAFF.

The chain has TRBV7-9 and TRBJ2-3; TRBD1 matches at 11 bases. The ends lost 11 bases at V and 3 bases at J; junction bases unmatched: 13. The CDR3 runs to 16 residues. Germline-derived CDR1 and CDR2 are SEHNR and FQNEAQ (reference sequence). The CDR3 DNA reads as TGTGCCGGATCCTTGAGGACAGGGGGCCTGACAGATACGCAGTATTTT. It specifies CAGSLRTGGLTDTQYF.

This chain joins TRBV5-8 and TRBJ2-3, with 10 positions matching TRBD2. Germline assignment: CDR1 SGHTS and CDR2 YDEGEE. The CDR3 extends over 16 amino acids. V gave up 3 bases and J gave up 1 base; unmatched junction bases: 5. The CDR3 nucleotides are TGTGCCAGCAGCTGGGGCGGGACTAGCGGCACAGATACGCAGTATTTT. This sequence encodes CASSWGGTSGTDTQYF. Full variable domain (remainder filled in from reference TRBV5-8 and TRBJ2-3): EAGVTQSPTHLIKTRGQQATLRCSPISGHTSVYWYQQALGLGLQFLLWYDEGEERNRGNFPPRFSGRQFPNYSSELNVNALELEDSALYLCASSWGGTSGTDTQYFGPGTRLTVL.

The chain links TRBV27 to TRBJ2-7; D unresolved. V gave up 5 bases and J gave up 5 bases, with 7 bases separating them. Germline V lookup: CDR1 MNHEY, CDR2 SMNVEV (reference sequence). This CDR3 has 11 residues. CDR3 coding DNA: TGTGCCAGCAGTCGCGGCAACGAGCAGTACGTC. Translation gives CASSRGNEQYV.

The rearrangement uses TRBV28 and TRBJ2-5, with 9 positions matching TRBD2. The CDR3 covers 16 residues. Per germline, CDR1 MDHEN and CDR2 SYDVKM. V dropped 8 bases and J dropped 5; count of bases not matched to a gene: 15. The CDR3 loop is CASRRAGGDSRETQYF. CDR3 bases: TGTGCCAGCCGTCGAGCGGGGGGCGATAGCCGGGAGACCCAGTACTTC.

V is TRBV7-2 and J is TRBJ1-3, with D tentatively TRBD1 (6 bases). The CDR3 length is 16 residues. Germline V gene lookup returns CDR1 SGHTA and CDR2 FQGNSA. Between the trimmed V and J ends, which lost 4 bases and 0 bases, there was a span of 13 bases. In DNA form, the CDR3 reads TGTGCCAGCAGCTCCGAGGACAGATTCTCTGGAAACACCATATATTTT. Protein: CASSSEDRFSGNTIYF.

The V and J genes are TRBV7-9 and TRBJ2-2; 9 nucleotides agree with TRBD2. The ends lost 11 bases at V and 6 bases at J; junction bases unmatched: 7. This CDR3 has 13 residues. Germline CDR1 reads SEHNR; CDR2 reads FQNEAQ (reference sequence). This CDR3 is CAGGGLAPGELFF. The CDR3 bases are TGTGCCGGTGGGGGACTAGCACCCGGGGAGCTGTTTTTT.

This chain connects TRBV28 to TRBJ2-2, with TRBD1 as a possible D gene (5 bases). Per germline, CDR1 MDHEN and CDR2 SYDVKM. Trimming pared 10 bases from V and 2 bases from J, leaving 14 bases between. CDR3 size: 14 residues. CDR3 protein: CAITLQGNTGELFF. As DNA, the CDR3 is TGTGCCATTACGCTCCAGGGCAACACCGGGGAGCTGTTTTTT. The full variable domain, completed using reference TRBV28 and TRBJ2-2, is DVKVTQSSRYLVKRTGEKVFLECVQDMDHENMFWYRQDPGLGLRLIYFSYDVKMKEKGDIPEGYSVSREKKERFSLILESASTNQTSMYLCAITLQGNTGELFFGEGSRLTVL.